Described below is a single T cell receptor (beta chain) sequence and its context. No antigen is known for it. The sample originates from a study of cytomegalovirus exposure and HLA in healthy donors. Use of 60 Vbeta and 13 Jbeta primers characterized the PCR. Under the authors' procedure: Per a later analysis, the number of unique TCR beta chains was roughly 83 million, of which around 9.9 million were shared. The repertoire was sequenced with immunoSEQ multiplex PCR; TCRdb's copy has only in-frame clones and lacks some. V and J calls and clone size are those listed in that table; D and trimming were worked out from the DNA. The sample carries under 45,000 clones, roughly 80% recorded once. General observations from the study: In an earlier analysis, most TCR beta V segments were productive about 87% or about 30% of the time. TCR beta chain V- and J-gene trimming was linked, in a later analysis, to a missense variant in DCLRE1C.

The sequenced sample consisted of PBMCs. The receptor was isolated from a man between 25 and 39 years old in good health and CMV-seronegative.

The CDR3 here is CATSRDWTSGRNEQFF. CDR3 sequence (DNA): TGTGCCACCAGCAGAGATTGGACTAGCGGGAGAAATGAGCAGTTCTTC. This chain connects TRBV15 to TRBJ2-1; 13 nucleotides agree with TRBD2. Trimming removed 0 bases from V and 7 bases from J; junction bases left unmatched: 3. CDR1 and CDR2 (germline): LNHNV, YYDKDF (reference sequence). This CDR3 has 16 amino acids.